These 9 T cell receptor beta chains share one sample of origin, sequenced in a study of cytomegalovirus exposure and HLA in healthy donors. 13 Jbeta primers and 60 Vbeta primers were used for the PCR. This table comes from immunoSEQ multiplex PCR, and its TCRdb copy is limited to in-frame clones, with some not included. The sample includes 82,000 or so clones, about 9.4% of them seen just once. Sequencing was carried out using PBMCs. The receptors were sampled from a man aged 55 to 70 in good health and CMV-seropositive.

This clone was observed a few times. V gene TRBV7-3 combines with J gene TRBJ2-3; a weak D match, TRBD1 (6 bases). CDR1 and CDR2 (germline): SGHTA, FQGTGA. The CDR3 totals 14 residues. V was shortened by 5 bases and J by 0 bases, with 9 bases between the two germline ends. CDR3 DNA: TGTGCCAGCAGCCCCGGACAGAGCACAGATACGCAGTATTTT. Protein sequence: CASSPGQSTDTQYF.

The rearrangement uses TRBV19 and TRBJ1-6; the D gene is possibly TRBD1 (6 bases). V was trimmed by 2 bases and J by 9 bases, leaving 20 bases between them. The CDR3 has 17 residues. Looked up from germline, CDR1 is LNHDA and CDR2 is SQIVND (reference sequence). Here the CDR3 reads CASSIRTTGAPGSPLHF. For the CDR3, the DNA is TGTGCCAGTAGTATACGAACGACAGGCGCCCCAGGTTCACCCCTCCACTTT.

The chain combines TRBV19 with TRBJ2-2, with D hard to call. The CDR3 sequence is 16 residues long. The V and J ends lost 6 bases and 5 bases respectively, with 19 bases between them. Germline CDR1 is LNHDA and CDR2 is SQIVND (reference sequence). CDR3 sequence (DNA): TGTGCCAGTAGCGGCAGTGCCACTATTCGAACCGGGGAGCTGTTTTTT. Protein: CASSGSATIRTGELFF.

The table lists this clone with many counts. The gene calls are TRBV5-1 and TRBJ2-5; TRBD2 matches at 11 bases. Germline values: CDR1 SGHRS, CDR2 YFSETQ. Trimming removed 5 bases from V and 0 bases from J; junction bases left unmatched: 3. The CDR3 length is 15 residues. The CDR3 region is CASRASGGNQETQYF. CDR3 DNA: TGCGCCAGCAGGGCTAGCGGGGGGAACCAAGAGACCCAGTACTTC.

This clone turned up a few times. The rearrangement joins TRBV12-5 to TRBJ2-1, with 8 bases aligning to TRBD2. CDR3 length: 13 amino acids. Germline V lookup: CDR1 LGHNT, CDR2 FRNRAP. The J segment lost 7 bases and the V segment lost 7 bases, leaving 6 bases of the junction unmatched. CDR3 coding DNA: TGTGCTAGTGCCGGACTAGCTGGTAATGAGCAGTTCTTC. Its translation: CASAGLAGNEQFF.

This chain connects TRBV19 to TRBJ2-5; D is ambiguous. Trimming cost V 4 bases and J 5 bases, with 5 bases left between them. Germline V lookup: CDR1 LNHDA, CDR2 SQIVND (reference sequence). The CDR3 has 11 residues. The CDR3 protein is CASSTRETQYF. In DNA form, the CDR3 reads TGTGCCAGTAGTACCCGGGAGACCCAGTACTTC.

This clone came up a few times. This rearrangement joins TRBV2 to TRBJ2-5, with 8 bases fitting TRBD1. CDR3 length: 14 residues. The germline V gene encodes CDR1 SNHLY and CDR2 FYNNEI. V lost 2 bases to trimming and J lost 3 bases; unmatched junction nucleotides: 2. CDR3 sequence (DNA): TGTGCCAGCAGTGAATTGACAGGGGAAGAGACCCAGTACTTC. The encoded protein is CASSELTGEETQYF.

This clone was seen a handful of times. This chain links TRBV19 with TRBJ1-4; 10 bases line up with TRBD1. V lost 5 bases and J lost 8; bases outside the gene matches: 8. CDR3 length equals 15 residues. CDR1 is LNHDA and CDR2 is SQIVND in the germline V gene (reference sequence). The CDR3 loop is CASSVDRGHREKLFF. For the CDR3, the DNA is TGTGCCAGTAGTGTCGACAGGGGGCATCGGGAAAAACTGTTTTTT.

This clone was observed a handful of times. The J gene is TRBJ2-5, the V gene TRBV2; D may be TRBD2 (6 bases). Germline V CDR1 and CDR2: SNHLY, FYNNEI. The CDR3 sequence is 15 residues long. V shed 2 bases and J shed 5 bases, with 15 bases lying between them. The CDR3 reads CASSETSLDVETQYF. CDR3 nucleotide sequence: TGTGCCAGCAGTGAAACTAGCCTGGATGTGGAGACCCAGTACTTC.